A selection of T cell receptor beta chains follows, all from one sample in a study of blood T cells in healthy people across ages. TCRdb reprocessed the 5' RACE reads via MiXCR and lists one record per CDR3 protein. The sample has about 2 million distinct CDR3 sequences; about 50% are singletons. The sample consisted of blood. Receptor source: a woman aged 40 to 55 in good health. Both conserved end residues are part of each CDR3. Fields, in order: D gene, V gene, J gene, clone size, CDR3 protein, CDR3 DNA. The D gene is left open where the match is weak. Clone size is not always given. Where it is, it says once, few, many or a class for expanded clones.

.	TRBV18	TRBJ1-3	few	CASSPTSSSGNTIYF	TGTGCCAGCTCACCAACGAGTTCCTCTGGAAACACCATATATTTT
.	TRBV15	TRBJ2-5	few	CATSRAFETQYF	TGTGCCACCAGCAGAGCGTTTGAGACCCAGTACTTC
.	TRBV7-2	TRBJ2-3	.	CTSSSRDTQYF	TGTACCAGCAGCTCGAGAGATACGCAGTATTTT
TRBD2	TRBV14	TRBJ2-5	few	CASSHYLAGQETQYF	TGTGCCAGCAGCCATTACCTAGCGGGGCAAGAGACCCAGTACTTC
TRBD1	TRBV4-2	TRBJ1-2	.	CASSQDRDRAYYGYTF	TGTGCCAGCAGCCAAGATCGGGACAGGGCGTACTATGGCTACACCTTC
.	TRBV7-2	TRBJ2-7	.	CASSLTGNGEQYF	TGTGCCAGCAGCTTAACAGGGAACGGCGAGCAGTACTTC
.	TRBV6-7	TRBJ2-5	.	CASSYLRGKYQETQYF	TGTGCCAGCAGTTACTTGCGGGGAAAGTACCAAGAGACCCAGTACTTC
.	TRBV25-1	TRBJ1-2	.	CASRTTGEFYGYTF	TGTGCCAGCAGGACCACAGGAGAGTTCTATGGCTACACCTTC
TRBD1	TRBV10-3	TRBJ2-7	once	CAVSDLNRGVSYEQYF	TGTGCCGTCAGTGACCTTAACAGGGGGGTTTCCTACGAGCAGTACTTC
TRBD1	TRBV20-1	TRBJ2-7	.	CRPGQGNYEQYF	TGCAGGCCGGGACAGGGTAACTACGAGCAGTACTTC
.	TRBV5-1	TRBJ1-4	.	CASSLQASNEKLFF	TGCGCCAGCAGCTTGCAGGCTTCGAATGAAAAACTGTTTTTT
.	TRBV14	TRBJ1-4	.	CASSQDLPGAGEKLFF	TGTGCCAGCAGCCAAGATCTCCCAGGGGCGGGGGAAAAACTGTTTTTT
TRBD2	TRBV15	TRBJ2-1	.	CATSVLAGGFYNEQFF	TGTGCCACCAGCGTTCTAGCGGGGGGCTTCTACAATGAGCAGTTCTTC
TRBD2	TRBV5-1	TRBJ2-6	.	CASSWMTSGTSGANVLTF	TGCGCCAGCAGCTGGATGACTAGCGGGACCTCTGGGGCCAACGTCCTGACTTTC
.	TRBV3-1	TRBJ2-3	.	CASSHNLRTDTQYF	TGTGCCAGCAGCCACAACCTACGCACAGATACGCAGTATTTT
.	TRBV18	TRBJ1-6	.	CASSPSERSPLHF	TGTGCCAGCTCACCATCGGAGAGATCACCCCTCCACTTT
.	TRBV7-2	TRBJ1-4	few	CASSLGGTQNEKLFF	TGTGCCAGCAGCTTGGGGGGGACACAGAATGAAAAACTGTTTTTT
TRBD2	TRBV4-1	TRBJ2-1	few	CASSQLLTSGGRNEQFF	TGCGCCAGCAGCCAACTATTGACTAGCGGGGGTCGTAATGAGCAGTTCTTC
.	TRBV6-2/TRBV6-3	TRBJ2-3	.	CAPQGLGASTDTQYF	TGTGCCCCACAGGGACTGGGTGCTAGCACAGATACGCAGTATTTT
TRBD2	TRBV7-2	TRBJ2-5	few	CASTPTSGVQETQYF	TGTGCCAGCACCCCAACTAGCGGGGTCCAAGAGACCCAGTACTTC
TRBD2	TRBV5-1	TRBJ2-5	.	CASSLPSGTIQETQYF	TGCGCCAGCAGCTTGCCTAGCGGGACCATACAAGAGACCCAGTACTTC
TRBD1	TRBV20-1	TRBJ1-2	.	CSASLLGTGTYGYTF	TGCAGTGCTAGTCTTTTGGGGACAGGTACCTATGGCTACACCTTC
TRBD2	TRBV4-3	TRBJ2-1	.	CASSQQGTISYNEQFF	TGCGCCAGCAGCCAGCAAGGGACTATATCCTACAATGAGCAGTTCTTC
.	TRBV27	TRBJ2-7	.	CASSPRRTGEQYF	TGTGCCAGCAGTCCCCGGAGGACTGGGGAGCAGTACTTC
.	TRBV27	TRBJ2-7	.	CASSQLRNRDEQYF	TGTGCCAGCAGTCAGCTTAGGAACAGGGACGAGCAGTACTTC
.	TRBV6-2/TRBV6-3	TRBJ1-4	once	CASSYSDYDYIPDEKLFF	TGTGCCAGCAGTTACTCAGACTACGATTACATCCCGGATGAAAAACTGTTTTTT
TRBD2	TRBV20-1	TRBJ2-5	few	CSARYASGGTQETQYF	TGCAGTGCTAGATACGCCAGCGGGGGGACCCAAGAGACCCAGTACTTC
.	TRBV11-2	TRBJ2-4	.	CANSINRGGENIQYF	TGTGCCAACAGCATCAATAGAGGTGGCGAAAACATTCAGTACTTC
.	TRBV3-1	TRBJ2-5	few	CASSQDEVGRETQYF	TGTGCCAGCAGCCAAGATGAGGTGGGAAGGGAGACCCAGTACTTC
.	TRBV20-1	TRBJ2-5	.	CSAESGVQETQYF	TGCAGTGCCGAGTCAGGCGTCCAAGAGACCCAGTACTTC
TRBD2	TRBV3-1	TRBJ2-5	.	CASSQDGLAGEMETQYF	TGTGCCAGCAGCCAAGATGGTCTAGCGGGGGAGATGGAGACCCAGTACTTC
TRBD1	TRBV20-1	TRBJ1-2	few	CSASPRDSYGYTF	TGCAGTGCTTCCCCCCGGGACAGCTATGGCTACACCTTC
TRBD1	TRBV28	TRBJ1-2	.	CASSFKGAAYGYTF	TGTGCCAGCAGTTTTAAGGGGGCTGCCTATGGCTACACCTTC
TRBD1	TRBV7-3	TRBJ2-5	once	CASSTGQGKQYF	TGTGCCAGCAGCACGGGACAGGGAAAGCAGTACTTC
.	TRBV20-1	TRBJ1-2	few	CSAREAGPLYGYTF	TGCAGTGCTAGAGAGGCAGGGCCCCTCTATGGCTACACCTTC
TRBD1	TRBV20-1	TRBJ1-2	.	CSARGTGAGMPDGYTF	TGCAGTGCTAGAGGTACAGGGGCCGGGATGCCGGATGGCTACACCTTC
.	TRBV7-9	TRBJ1-1	.	CASKSGETEAFF	TGTGCCAGCAAAAGTGGCGAGACTGAAGCTTTCTTT
TRBD1	TRBV11-2	TRBJ1-2	few	CASSREGTGGDRYGYTF	TGTGCCAGCAGCCGCGAAGGAACAGGGGGCGATAGATATGGCTACACCTTC
.	TRBV4-3	TRBJ1-2	.	CASSQDGGVLYGYTF	TGCGCCAGCAGCCAAGATGGGGGAGTTCTTTATGGCTACACCTTC
.	TRBV29-1	TRBJ2-4	.	CSVERAKNIQYF	TGCAGCGTTGAACGGGCCAAAAACATTCAGTACTTC
.	TRBV18	TRBJ2-4	few	CASSPPRYRRSKNIQYF	TGTGCCAGCTCACCACCTCGCTACAGACGGTCCAAAAACATTCAGTACTTC
.	TRBV28	TRBJ1-1	.	CASRRGGSQGMNTEAFF	TGTGCCAGCCGCCGGGGGGGGAGTCAAGGCATGAACACTGAAGCTTTCTTT
.	TRBV11-3	TRBJ2-1	.	CASSLDGPRNYNEQFF	TGTGCCAGCAGCTTAGATGGCCCTCGGAACTACAATGAGCAGTTCTTC
TRBD1	TRBV6-6	TRBJ2-4	.	CASRMDRGTGAKNIQYF	TGTGCCAGCAGGATGGACAGGGGAACGGGCGCCAAAAACATTCAGTACTTC
.	TRBV5-1	TRBJ2-5	.	CASSARTAAQETQYF	TGCGCCAGCAGCGCACGGACGGCCGCTCAAGAGACCCAGTACTTC
TRBD1	TRBV5-1	TRBJ1-2	.	CASSRIGTGNGYTF	TGCGCCAGCAGCCGCATTGGGACAGGGAATGGCTACACCTTC
.	TRBV25-1	TRBJ1-2	few	CASSDITPQGLGGYTF	TGTGCCAGCAGTGATATTACGCCTCAGGGACTTGGTGGCTACACCTTC
.	TRBV6-2/TRBV6-3	TRBJ2-5	few	CASSYIFPTRETQYF	TGTGCCAGCAGTTACATCTTCCCAACGAGGGAGACCCAGTACTTC
.	TRBV6-1	TRBJ2-5	.	CASTAGSETQYF	TGTGCCAGCACGGCAGGGTCGGAGACCCAGTACTTC
.	TRBV2	TRBJ2-1	.	CAGSRTDRGGQFF	TGTGCCGGCTCGCGGACGGACAGAGGTGGGCAGTTCTTC